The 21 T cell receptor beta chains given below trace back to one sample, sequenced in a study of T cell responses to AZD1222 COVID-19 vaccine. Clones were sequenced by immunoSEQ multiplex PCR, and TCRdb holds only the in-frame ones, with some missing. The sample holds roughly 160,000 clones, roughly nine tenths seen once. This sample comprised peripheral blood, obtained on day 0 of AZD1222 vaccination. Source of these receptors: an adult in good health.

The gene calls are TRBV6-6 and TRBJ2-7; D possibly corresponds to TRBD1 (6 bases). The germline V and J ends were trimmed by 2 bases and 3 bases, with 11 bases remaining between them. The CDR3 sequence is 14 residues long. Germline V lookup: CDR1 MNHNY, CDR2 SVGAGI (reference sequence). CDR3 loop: CASSYGQTDYEQYF. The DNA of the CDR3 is TGTGCCAGCAGTTACGGACAGACTGACTACGAGCAGTACTTC.

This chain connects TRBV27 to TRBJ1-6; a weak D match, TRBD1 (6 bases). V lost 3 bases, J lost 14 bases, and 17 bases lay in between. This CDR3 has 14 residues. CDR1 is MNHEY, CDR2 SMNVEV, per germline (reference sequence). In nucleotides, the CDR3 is TGTGCCAGCAGTTTCACGGGGGCGCTTCCTTCCCTCCACTTT. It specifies CASSFTGALPSLHF.

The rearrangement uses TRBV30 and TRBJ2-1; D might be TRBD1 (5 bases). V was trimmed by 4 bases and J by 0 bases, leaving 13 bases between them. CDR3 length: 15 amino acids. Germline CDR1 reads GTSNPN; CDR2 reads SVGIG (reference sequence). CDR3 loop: CAWTWGRNSYNEQFF. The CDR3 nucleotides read TGTGCCTGGACCTGGGGCAGAAACTCCTACAATGAGCAGTTCTTC.

The CDR3 region is CASSSRQGAADTQYF. The DNA for the CDR3 is TGTGCCAGCAGCTCTCGACAGGGGGCAGCCGATACGCAGTATTTT. The chain combines TRBV7-2 with TRBJ2-3; TRBD1 aligns across 10 bases. V lost 4 bases and J lost 6; bases outside the gene matches: 7. The CDR3 loop spans 15 amino acids. The germline V gene has CDR1 SGHTA and CDR2 FQGNSA.

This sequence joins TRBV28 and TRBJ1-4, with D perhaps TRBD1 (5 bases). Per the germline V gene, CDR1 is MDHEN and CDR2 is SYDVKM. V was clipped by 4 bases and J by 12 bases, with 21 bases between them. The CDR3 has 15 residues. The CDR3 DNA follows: TGTGCCAGCAGTTCCACCGGGGGTGTCCAGGGAGAACTGTTTTTT. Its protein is CASSSTGGVQGELFF.

The CDR3 nucleotides read TGTGCCAGCAGCTTAGACAGGGGGAACACCATATATTTT. This codes for CASSLDRGNTIYF. This sequence joins TRBV11-2 and TRBJ1-3; TRBD1 agrees at 7 bases. The CDR3 runs to 13 residues. Germline values: CDR1 SGHAT, CDR2 FQNNGV. The trim removed 0 bases at V and 7 bases at J, leaving 0 bases unmatched.

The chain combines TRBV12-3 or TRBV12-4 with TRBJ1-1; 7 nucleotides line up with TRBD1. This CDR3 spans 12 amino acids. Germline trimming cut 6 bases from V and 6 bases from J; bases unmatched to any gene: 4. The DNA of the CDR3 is TGTGCCAGCAGCCTGACAGGGTCTGAAGCTTTCTTT. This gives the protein CASSLTGSEAFF.

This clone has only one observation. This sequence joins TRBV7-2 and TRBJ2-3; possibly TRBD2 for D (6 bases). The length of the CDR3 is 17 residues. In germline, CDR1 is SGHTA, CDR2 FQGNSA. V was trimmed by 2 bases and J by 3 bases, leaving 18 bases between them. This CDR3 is CASSLRARRGGTDTQYF. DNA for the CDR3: TGTGCCAGCAGCTTAAGGGCTCGTAGGGGAGGAACAGATACGCAGTATTTT.

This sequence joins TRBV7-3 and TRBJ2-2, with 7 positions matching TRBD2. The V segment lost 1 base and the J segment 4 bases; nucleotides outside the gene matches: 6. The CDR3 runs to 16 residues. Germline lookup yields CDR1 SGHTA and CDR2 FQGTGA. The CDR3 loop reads CASSLRGGRGTGELFF. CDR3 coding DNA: TGTGCCAGCAGCTTAAGAGGCGGGAGAGGCACCGGGGAGCTGTTTTTT.

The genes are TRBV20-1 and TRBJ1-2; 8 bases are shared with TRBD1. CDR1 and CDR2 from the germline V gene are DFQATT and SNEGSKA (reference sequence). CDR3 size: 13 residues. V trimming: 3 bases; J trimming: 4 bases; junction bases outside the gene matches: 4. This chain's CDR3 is CSASYGQGYGYTF. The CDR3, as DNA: TGCAGTGCTAGTTACGGACAGGGCTATGGCTACACCTTC.

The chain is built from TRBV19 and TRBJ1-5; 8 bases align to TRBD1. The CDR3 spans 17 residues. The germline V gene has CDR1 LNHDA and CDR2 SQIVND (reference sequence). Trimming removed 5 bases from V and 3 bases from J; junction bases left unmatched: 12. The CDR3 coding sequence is TGTGCCAGTAGTTCGGGCCGAGGACAGGGATTCAATCAGCCCCAGCATTTT. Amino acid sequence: CASSSGRGQGFNQPQHF. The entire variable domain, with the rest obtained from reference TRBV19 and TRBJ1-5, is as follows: DGGITQSPKYLFRKEGQNVTLSCEQNLNHDAMYWYRQDPGQGLRLIYYSQIVNDFQKGDIAEGYSVSREKKESFPLTVTSAQKNPTAFYLCASSSGRGQGFNQPQHFGDGTRLSIL.

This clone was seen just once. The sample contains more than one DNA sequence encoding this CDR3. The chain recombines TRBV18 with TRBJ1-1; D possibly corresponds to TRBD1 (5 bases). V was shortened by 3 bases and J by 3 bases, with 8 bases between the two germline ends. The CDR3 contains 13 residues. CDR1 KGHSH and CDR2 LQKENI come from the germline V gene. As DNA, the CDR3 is TGTGCCAGCTCACCTCGGGGGGACACTGAAGCTTTCTTT. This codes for CASSPRGDTEAFF. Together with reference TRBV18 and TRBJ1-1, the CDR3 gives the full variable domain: NAGVMQNPRHLVRRRGQEARLRCSPMKGHSHVYWYRQLPEEGLKFMVYLQKENIIDESGMPKERFSAEFPKEGPSILRIQQVVRGDSAAYFCASSPRGDTEAFFGQGTRLTVV.

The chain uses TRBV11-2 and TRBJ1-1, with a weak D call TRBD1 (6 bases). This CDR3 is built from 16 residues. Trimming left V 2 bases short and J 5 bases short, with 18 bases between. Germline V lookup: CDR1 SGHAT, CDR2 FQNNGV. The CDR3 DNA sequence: TGTGCCAGCAGCTTAATCCCTGGGGGGGCTGGAACTGAAGCTTTCTTT. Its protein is CASSLIPGGAGTEAFF.

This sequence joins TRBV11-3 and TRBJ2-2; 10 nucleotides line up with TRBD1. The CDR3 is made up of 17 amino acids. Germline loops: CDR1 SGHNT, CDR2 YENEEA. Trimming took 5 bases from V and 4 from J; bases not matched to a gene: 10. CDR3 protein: CASSPSLGQGFTGELFF. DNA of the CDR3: TGTGCCAGCAGCCCAAGCCTGGGACAGGGGTTCACCGGGGAGCTGTTTTTT.

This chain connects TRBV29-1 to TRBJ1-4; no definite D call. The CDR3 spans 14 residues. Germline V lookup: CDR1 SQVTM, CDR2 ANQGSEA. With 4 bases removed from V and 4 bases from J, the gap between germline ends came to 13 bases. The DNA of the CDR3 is TGCAGCGTTGTCTCGCCCAGGCATAATGAAAAACTGTTTTTT. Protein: CSVVSPRHNEKLFF.

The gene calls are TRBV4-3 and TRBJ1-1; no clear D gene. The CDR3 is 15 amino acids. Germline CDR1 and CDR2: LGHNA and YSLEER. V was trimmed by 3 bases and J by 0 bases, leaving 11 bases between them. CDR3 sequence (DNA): TGCGCCAGCAGCCACACGGAGAGGATGAACACTGAAGCTTTCTTT. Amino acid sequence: CASSHTERMNTEAFF.

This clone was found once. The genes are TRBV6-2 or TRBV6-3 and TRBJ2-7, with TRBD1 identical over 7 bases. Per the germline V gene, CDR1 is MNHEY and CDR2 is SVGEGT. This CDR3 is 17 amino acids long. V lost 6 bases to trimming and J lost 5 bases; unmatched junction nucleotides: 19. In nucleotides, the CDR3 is TGTGCCAGCAGCTTAACCTCTTCGACAGGGTCTCGAAACGAGCAGTACTTC. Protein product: CASSLTSSTGSRNEQYF.

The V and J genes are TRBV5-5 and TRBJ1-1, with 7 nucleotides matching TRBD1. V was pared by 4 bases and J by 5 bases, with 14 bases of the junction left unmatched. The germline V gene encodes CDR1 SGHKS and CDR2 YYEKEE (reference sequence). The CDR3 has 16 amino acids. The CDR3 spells CASSAPGQSLGTEAFF. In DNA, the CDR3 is TGTGCCAGCAGCGCCCCGGGACAGTCCCTGGGGACTGAAGCTTTCTTT.

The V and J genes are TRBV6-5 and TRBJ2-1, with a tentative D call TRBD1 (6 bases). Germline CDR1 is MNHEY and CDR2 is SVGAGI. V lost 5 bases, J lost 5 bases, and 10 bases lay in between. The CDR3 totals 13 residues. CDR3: CASSTPGDNEQFF. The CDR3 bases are TGTGCCAGCAGTACCCCAGGGGACAATGAGCAGTTCTTC.

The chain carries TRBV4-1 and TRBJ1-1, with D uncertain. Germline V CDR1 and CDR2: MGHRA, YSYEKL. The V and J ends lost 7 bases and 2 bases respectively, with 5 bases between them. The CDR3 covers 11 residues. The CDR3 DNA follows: TGCGCCAGCACAGATAACACTGAAGCTTTCTTT. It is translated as CASTDNTEAFF.

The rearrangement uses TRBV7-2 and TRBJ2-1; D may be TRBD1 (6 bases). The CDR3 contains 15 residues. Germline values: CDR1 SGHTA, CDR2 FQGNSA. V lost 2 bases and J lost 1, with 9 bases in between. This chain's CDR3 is CASSLFRGSYNEQFF. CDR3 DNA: TGTGCCAGCAGCTTATTCAGGGGATCCTACAATGAGCAGTTCTTC.